The 6 T cell receptor beta chains in this list originate from one sample, sequenced in a study of spatial heterogeneity in lung cancer. Time point given: sample taken at primary tumor resection. Sequencing was performed on whole RNA extracted from tumor and nontumor lung tissue, or from frozen PBMC, and the material was left unsorted. From the 5' RACE reads, TCRdb called clonotypes with MiXCR, one entry per CDR3 protein. The sample consists of some 8,900 distinct CDR3 sequences, approximately 4.6% of them appearing once. The sample consisted of PBMCs, taken at surgery. These receptors originate from a male donor with early-stage non-small cell lung cancer.

This clonotype showed up many times. This beta chain was picked up by a library intended for alpha chains and is off target, so its count carries little meaning. The gene calls are TRBV3-1 and TRBJ1-6; TRBD1 is a possible D gene (6 bases). Trimming left V 0 bases short and J 13 bases short, with 13 bases between. The CDR3 sequence is 14 residues long. Germline CDR1 is LGHDT and CDR2 is YNNKEL (reference sequence). The DNA for the CDR3 is TGTGCCAGCAGCCAAGATTACGATAGGGGGCCCCTCCACTTT. Translation: CASSQDYDRGPLHF.

In this sample, this clonotype turned up many times. Since it is a stray read in a library aimed at alpha chains, this beta chain has a size that is not meaningful. The V and J genes are TRBV5-1 and TRBJ2-3; D possibly uses TRBD1 or TRBD2 (5 bases each). The CDR3 runs 14 residues. V was cut by 0 bases and J by 6 bases, with 11 bases left in between. From germline, CDR1 is SGHRS and CDR2 YFSETQ. The CDR3 spells CASSLEGTPDTQYF. CDR3 DNA: TGCGCCAGCAGCTTGGAAGGGACCCCGGATACGCAGTATTTT.

This clonotype was recorded many times. This beta chain is a stray sequence in a library constructed for alpha chains; its clone size is not meaningful. The gene calls are TRBV11-2 and TRBJ2-1; the match to TRBD2 covers 11 bases. CDR1 and CDR2 from the germline V gene are SGHAT and FQNNGV. The CDR3 has 15 amino acids. The V segment lost 5 bases and the J segment 4 bases; nucleotides outside the gene matches: 4. The chain's CDR3 is CASSPVAGGYNEQFF. In DNA form, the CDR3 reads TGTGCCAGCAGCCCAGTAGCGGGGGGGTACAATGAGCAGTTCTTC.

The sample holds many counts of this clonotype. With the library built for alpha chains, this beta chain is off target and its frequency is not meaningful. The chain combines TRBV28 with TRBJ2-2, with a weak D call TRBD2 (6 bases). The CDR3 totals 15 residues. The V gene lost 3 bases and the J gene lost 4 bases, with 12 bases spanning the gap. Germline V lookup: CDR1 MDHEN, CDR2 SYDVKM. The CDR3 DNA follows: TGTGCCAGCAGTTTTAATTTCGGGGGCACCGGGGAGCTGTTTTTT. It encodes CASSFNFGGTGELFF.

This clonotype was seen many times. This beta chain is a stray sequence in a library constructed for alpha chains; its clone size is not meaningful. The V and J genes are TRBV4-3 and TRBJ1-4, with D unresolved. The CDR3 is made up of 13 amino acids. CDR1 and CDR2 from the germline V gene are LGHNA and YSLEER. The V end was cut by 5 bases, the J end by 8 bases, with 12 bases between. In DNA, the CDR3 is TGCGCCAGCAGCATGGTTCGGCGCGAAAAACTGTTTTTT. Translating gives CASSMVRREKLFF.

This clonotype was observed a few times. This beta chain is a stray sequence in a library constructed for alpha chains; its clone size is not meaningful. The J gene is TRBJ1-1, the V gene TRBV5-1; D may be TRBD1 (6 bases). V dropped 6 bases and J dropped 4 bases, with 13 bases sitting between them. The CDR3 is 13 amino acids. Germline assignment: CDR1 SGHRS and CDR2 YFSETQ. CDR3 coding DNA: TGCGCCAGCATGTTGAGAGGGGGCACTGAAGCTTTCTTT. The encoded protein is CASMLRGGTEAFF.